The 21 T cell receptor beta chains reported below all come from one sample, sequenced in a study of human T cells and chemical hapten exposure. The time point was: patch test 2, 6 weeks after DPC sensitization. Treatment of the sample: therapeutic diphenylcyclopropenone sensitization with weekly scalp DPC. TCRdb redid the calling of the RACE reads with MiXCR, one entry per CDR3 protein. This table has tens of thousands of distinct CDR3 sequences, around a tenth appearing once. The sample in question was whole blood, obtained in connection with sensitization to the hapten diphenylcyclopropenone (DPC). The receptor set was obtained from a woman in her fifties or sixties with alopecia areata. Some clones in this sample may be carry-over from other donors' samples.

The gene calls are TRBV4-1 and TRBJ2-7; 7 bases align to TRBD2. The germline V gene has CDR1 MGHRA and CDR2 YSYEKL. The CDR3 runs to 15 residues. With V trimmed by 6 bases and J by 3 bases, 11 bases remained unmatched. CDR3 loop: CASSRSLAEDYEQYF. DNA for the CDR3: TGCGCCAGCAGTCGTAGCCTAGCGGAGGACTACGAGCAGTACTTC.

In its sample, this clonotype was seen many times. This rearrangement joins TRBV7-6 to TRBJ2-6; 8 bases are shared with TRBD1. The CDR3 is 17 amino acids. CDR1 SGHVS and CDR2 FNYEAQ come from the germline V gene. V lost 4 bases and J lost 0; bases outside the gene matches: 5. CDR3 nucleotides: TGTGCCAGCAGCTCAGGACAGGGCGGCTCTGGGGCCAACGTCCTGACTTTC. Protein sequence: CASSSGQGGSGANVLTF.

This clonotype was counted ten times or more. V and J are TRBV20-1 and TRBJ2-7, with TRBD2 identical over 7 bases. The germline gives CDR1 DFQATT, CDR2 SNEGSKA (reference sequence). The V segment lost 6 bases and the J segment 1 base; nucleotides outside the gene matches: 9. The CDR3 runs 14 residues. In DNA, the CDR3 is TGCAGTGCGAGAAATAGCGGGTATTCCTACGAGCAGTACTTC. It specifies CSARNSGYSYEQYF.

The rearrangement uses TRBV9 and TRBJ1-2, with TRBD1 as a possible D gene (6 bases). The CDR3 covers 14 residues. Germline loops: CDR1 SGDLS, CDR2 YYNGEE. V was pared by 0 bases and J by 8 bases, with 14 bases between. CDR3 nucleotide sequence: TGTGCCAGCAGCGTAGCTGGGGGCCAGGCAGGCTACACCTTC. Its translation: CASSVAGGQAGYTF.

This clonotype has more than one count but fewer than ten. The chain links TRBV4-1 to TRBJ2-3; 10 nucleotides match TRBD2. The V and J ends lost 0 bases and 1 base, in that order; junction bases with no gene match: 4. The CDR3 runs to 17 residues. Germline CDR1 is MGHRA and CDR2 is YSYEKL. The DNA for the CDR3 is TGCGCCAGCAGCCAAGAGGCTAGCGGGAGTGGCACAGATACGCAGTATTTT. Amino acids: CASSQEASGSGTDTQYF.

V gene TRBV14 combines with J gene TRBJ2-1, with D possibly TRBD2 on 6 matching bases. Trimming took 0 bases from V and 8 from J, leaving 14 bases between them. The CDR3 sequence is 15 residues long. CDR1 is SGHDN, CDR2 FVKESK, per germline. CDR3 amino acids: CASSQEFGRGYEQFF. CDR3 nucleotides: TGTGCCAGCAGCCAAGAATTCGGGAGAGGCTATGAGCAGTTCTTC.

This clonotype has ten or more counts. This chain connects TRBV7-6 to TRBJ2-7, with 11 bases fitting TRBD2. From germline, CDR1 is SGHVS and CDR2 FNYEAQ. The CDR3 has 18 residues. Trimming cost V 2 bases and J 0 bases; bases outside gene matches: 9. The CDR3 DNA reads TGTGCCAGCAGCTTAAGTATACTAGCGGGGGATACCTCCTACGAGCAGTACTTC. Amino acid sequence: CASSLSILAGDTSYEQYF.

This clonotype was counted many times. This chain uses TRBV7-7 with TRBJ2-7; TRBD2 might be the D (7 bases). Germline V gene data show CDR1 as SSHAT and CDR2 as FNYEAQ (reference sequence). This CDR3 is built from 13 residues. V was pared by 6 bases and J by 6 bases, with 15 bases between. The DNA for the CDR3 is TGTGCCAGCAGTATCAGGGGAGGGGGCGAGCAGTACTTC. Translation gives CASSIRGGGEQYF.

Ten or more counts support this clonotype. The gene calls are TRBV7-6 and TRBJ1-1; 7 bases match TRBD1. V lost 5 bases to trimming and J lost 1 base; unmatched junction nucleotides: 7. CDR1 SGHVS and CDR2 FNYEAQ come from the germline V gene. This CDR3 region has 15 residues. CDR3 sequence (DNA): TGTGCCAGCAGCCTAGGACAGGCCGGGAACACTGAAGCTTTCTTT. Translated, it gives CASSLGQAGNTEAFF.

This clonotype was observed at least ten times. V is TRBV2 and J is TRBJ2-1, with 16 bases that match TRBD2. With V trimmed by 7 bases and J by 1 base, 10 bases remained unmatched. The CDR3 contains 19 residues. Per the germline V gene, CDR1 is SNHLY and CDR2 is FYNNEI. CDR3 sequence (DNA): TGTGCCAGCACCGAGCCGGGACTAGCGGGAGGGTGGTCCTACAATGAGCAGTTCTTC. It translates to CASTEPGLAGGWSYNEQFF.

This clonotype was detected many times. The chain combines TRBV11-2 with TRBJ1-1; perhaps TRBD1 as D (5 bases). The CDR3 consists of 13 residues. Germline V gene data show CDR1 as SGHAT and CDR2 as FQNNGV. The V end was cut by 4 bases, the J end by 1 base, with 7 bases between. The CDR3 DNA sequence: TGTGCCAGCAGCTGGGGGGGGAACACTGAAGCTTTCTTT. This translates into CASSWGGNTEAFF.

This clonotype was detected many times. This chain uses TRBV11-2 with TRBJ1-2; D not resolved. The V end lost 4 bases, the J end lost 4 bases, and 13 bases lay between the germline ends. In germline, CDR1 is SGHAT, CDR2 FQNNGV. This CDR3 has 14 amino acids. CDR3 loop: CASSSTRTPYGYTF. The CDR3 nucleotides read TGTGCCAGCAGCTCAACCCGAACCCCCTATGGCTACACCTTC.

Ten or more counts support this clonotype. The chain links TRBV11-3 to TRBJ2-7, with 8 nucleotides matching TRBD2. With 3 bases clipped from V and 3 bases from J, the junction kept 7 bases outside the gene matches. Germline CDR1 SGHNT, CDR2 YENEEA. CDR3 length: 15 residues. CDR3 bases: TGTGCCAGCAGCTTCGGTCCGGGACTAGACTACGAGCAGTACTTC. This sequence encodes CASSFGPGLDYEQYF. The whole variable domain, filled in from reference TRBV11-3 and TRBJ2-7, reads EAGVVQSPRYKIIEKKQPVAFWCNPISGHNTLYWYLQNLGQGPELLIRYENEEAVDDSQLPKDRFSAERLKGVDSTLKIQPAELGDSAVYLCASSFGPGLDYEQYFGPGTRLTVT.

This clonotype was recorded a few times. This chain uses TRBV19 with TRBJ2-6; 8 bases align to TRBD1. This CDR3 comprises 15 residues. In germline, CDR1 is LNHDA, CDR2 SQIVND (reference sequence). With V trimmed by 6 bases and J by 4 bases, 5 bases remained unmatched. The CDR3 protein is CASSRGQSGANVLTF. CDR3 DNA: TGTGCCAGTAGCAGGGGGCAATCCGGGGCCAACGTCCTGACTTTC.

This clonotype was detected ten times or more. The DNA of the CDR3 is TGTGCCAGCAGCCTACAGGGGGGCAATCAGCCCCAGCATTTT. As protein: CASSLQGGNQPQHF. V and J are TRBV12-3 or TRBV12-4 and TRBJ1-5; 8 bases align to TRBD1. Germline trimming cut 6 bases from V and 2 bases from J; bases unmatched to any gene: 3. CDR3 size: 14 residues.

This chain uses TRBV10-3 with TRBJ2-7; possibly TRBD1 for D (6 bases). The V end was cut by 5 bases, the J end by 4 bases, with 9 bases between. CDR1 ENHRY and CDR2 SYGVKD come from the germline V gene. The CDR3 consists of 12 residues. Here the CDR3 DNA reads TGTGCCATCAGTCCTAGGGGGTACGAGCAGTACTTC. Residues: CAISPRGYEQYF.

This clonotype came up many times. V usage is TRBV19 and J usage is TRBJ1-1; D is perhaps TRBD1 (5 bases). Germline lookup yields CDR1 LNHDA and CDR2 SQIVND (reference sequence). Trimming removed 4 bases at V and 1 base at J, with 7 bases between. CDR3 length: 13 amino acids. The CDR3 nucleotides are TGTGCCAGTAGTAAAACAGGGAACACTGAAGCTTTCTTT. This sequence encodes CASSKTGNTEAFF.

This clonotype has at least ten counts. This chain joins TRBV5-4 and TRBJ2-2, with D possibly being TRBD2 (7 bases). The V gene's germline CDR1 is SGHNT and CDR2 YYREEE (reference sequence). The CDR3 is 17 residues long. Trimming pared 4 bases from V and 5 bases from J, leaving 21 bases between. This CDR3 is CASSPQGRGSGTGELFF. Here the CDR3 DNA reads TGTGCCAGCAGCCCCCAGGGGAGGGGCTCGGGTACCGGGGAGCTGTTTTTT.

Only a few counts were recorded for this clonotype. Here the CDR3 DNA reads TGCAGTGCTAGCGGGAGGGCTCGCCTGAATCAGTTCTTC. Encoded protein: CSASGRARLNQFF. This chain uses TRBV20-1 with TRBJ2-1, with 8 bases fitting TRBD2. CDR1 and CDR2 (germline): DFQATT, SNEGSKA (reference sequence). The CDR3 consists of 13 residues. V dropped 3 bases and J dropped 13; count of bases not matched to a gene: 11.

The chain's CDR3 is CSVEGRFYEQYF. The CDR3 DNA reads TGCAGCGTTGAGGGGCGGTTCTACGAGCAGTACTTC. The chain links TRBV29-1 to TRBJ2-7, with a possible D match to TRBD1 (5 bases). The CDR3 covers 12 residues. Germline V gene lookup returns CDR1 SQVTM and CDR2 ANQGSEA. Trimming took 3 bases from V and 3 from J, leaving 9 bases between them.

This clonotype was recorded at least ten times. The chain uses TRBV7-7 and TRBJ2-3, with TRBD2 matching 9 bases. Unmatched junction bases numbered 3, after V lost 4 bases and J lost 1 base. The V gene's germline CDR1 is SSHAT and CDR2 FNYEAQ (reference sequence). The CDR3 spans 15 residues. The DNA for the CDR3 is TGTGCCAGCAGCTCTTTAGCGGGAGGCACAGATACGCAGTATTTT. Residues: CASSSLAGGTDTQYF.